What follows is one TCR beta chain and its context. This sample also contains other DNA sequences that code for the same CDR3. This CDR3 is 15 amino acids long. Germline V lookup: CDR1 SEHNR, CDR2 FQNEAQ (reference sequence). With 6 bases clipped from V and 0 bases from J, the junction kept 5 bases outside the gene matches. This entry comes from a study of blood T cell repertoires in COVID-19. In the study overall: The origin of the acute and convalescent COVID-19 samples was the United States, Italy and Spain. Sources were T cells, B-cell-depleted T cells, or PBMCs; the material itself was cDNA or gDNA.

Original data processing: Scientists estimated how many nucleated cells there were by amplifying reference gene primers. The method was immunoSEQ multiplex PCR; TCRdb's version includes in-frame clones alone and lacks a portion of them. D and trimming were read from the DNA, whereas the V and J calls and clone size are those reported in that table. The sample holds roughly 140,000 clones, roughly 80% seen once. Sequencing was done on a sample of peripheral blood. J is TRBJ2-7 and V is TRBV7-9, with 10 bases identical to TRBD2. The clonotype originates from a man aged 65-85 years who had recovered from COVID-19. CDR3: CASSRRTSGSYEQYF. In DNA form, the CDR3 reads TGTGCCAGCAGTCGTAGGACTAGCGGCTCCTACGAGCAGTACTTC.